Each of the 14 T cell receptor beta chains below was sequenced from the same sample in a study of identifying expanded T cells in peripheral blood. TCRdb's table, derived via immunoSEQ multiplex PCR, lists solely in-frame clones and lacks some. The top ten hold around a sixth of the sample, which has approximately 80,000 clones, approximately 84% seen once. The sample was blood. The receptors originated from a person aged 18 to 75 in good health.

CDR3 region: CASSSGQGGQETQYF. The DNA for the CDR3 is TGTGCCAGCAGTTCGGGACAGGGCGGCCAAGAGACCCAGTACTTC. The V gene is TRBV27, the J gene TRBJ2-5; 9 nucleotides line up with TRBD1. The CDR3 runs 15 residues. Germline V gene sequence: CDR1 MNHEY, CDR2 SMNVEV (reference sequence). V gave up 4 bases and J gave up 1 base; unmatched junction bases: 4.

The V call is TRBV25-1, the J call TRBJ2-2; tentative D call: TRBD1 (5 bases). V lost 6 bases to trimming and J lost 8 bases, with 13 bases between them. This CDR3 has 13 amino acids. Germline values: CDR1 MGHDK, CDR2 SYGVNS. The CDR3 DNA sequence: TGTGCCAGCAGACCCCAGGGATTTGGGGAGCTGTTTTTT. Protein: CASRPQGFGELFF.

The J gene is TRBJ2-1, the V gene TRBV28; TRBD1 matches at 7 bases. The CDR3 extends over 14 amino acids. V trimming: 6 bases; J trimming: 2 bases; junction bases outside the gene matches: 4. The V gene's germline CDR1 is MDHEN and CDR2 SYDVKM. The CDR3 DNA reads TGTGCCAGCAGGAGGACAGGAACCTACAATGAGCAGTTCTTC. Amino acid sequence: CASRRTGTYNEQFF. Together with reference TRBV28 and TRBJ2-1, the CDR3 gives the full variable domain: DVKVTQSSRYLVKRTGEKVFLECVQDMDHENMFWYRQDPGLGLRLIYFSYDVKMKEKGDIPEGYSVSREKKERFSLILESASTNQTSMYLCASRRTGTYNEQFFGPGTRLTVL.

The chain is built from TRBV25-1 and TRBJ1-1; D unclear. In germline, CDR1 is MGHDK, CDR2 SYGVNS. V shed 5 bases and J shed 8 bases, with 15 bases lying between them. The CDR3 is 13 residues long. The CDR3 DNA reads TGTGCCAGCAGTTCCAGGACGGGGATGGAAGCTTTCTTT. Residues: CASSSRTGMEAFF.

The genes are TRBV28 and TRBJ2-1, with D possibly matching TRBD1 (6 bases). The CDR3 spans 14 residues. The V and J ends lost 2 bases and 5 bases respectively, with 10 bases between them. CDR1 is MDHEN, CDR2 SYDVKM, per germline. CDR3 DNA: TGTGCCAGCAGTTTACGACAGGAGCACAATGAGCAGTTCTTC. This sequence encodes CASSLRQEHNEQFF.

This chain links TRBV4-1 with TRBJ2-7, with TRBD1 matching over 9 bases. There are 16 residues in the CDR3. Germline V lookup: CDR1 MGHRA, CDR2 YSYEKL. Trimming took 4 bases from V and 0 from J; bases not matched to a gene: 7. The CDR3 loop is CASSLTPGQGSYEQYF. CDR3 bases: TGCGCCAGCAGCCTTACTCCGGGACAGGGCTCCTACGAGCAGTACTTC.

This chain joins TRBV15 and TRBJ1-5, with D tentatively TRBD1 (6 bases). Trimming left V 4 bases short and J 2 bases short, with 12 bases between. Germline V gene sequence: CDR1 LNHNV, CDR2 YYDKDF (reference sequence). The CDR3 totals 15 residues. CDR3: CATSTDRQGNQPQHF. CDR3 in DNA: TGTGCCACCAGCACCGACCGACAGGGCAATCAGCCCCAGCATTTT.

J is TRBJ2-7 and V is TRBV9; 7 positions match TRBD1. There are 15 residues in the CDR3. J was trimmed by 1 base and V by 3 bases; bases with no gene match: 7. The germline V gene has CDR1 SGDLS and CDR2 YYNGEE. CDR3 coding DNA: TGTGCCAGCAGCGCCCTTGCAGGGGGATCCTACGAGCAGTACTTC. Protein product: CASSALAGGSYEQYF. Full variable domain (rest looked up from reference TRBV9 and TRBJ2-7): DSGVTQTPKHLITATGQRVTLRCSPRSGDLSVYWYQQSLDQGLQFLIQYYNGEERAKGNILERFSAQQFPDLHSELNLSSLELGDSALYFCASSALAGGSYEQYFGPGTRLTVT.

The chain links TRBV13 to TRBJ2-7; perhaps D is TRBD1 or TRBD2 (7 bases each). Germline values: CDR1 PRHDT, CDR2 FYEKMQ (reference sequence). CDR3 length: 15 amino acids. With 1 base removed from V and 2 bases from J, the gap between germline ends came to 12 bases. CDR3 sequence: CASSLDRGGAYEQYF. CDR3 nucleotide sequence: TGTGCCAGCAGCTTAGACAGGGGAGGGGCCTACGAGCAGTACTTC.

The CDR3 nucleotides read TGTGCCAGTAGGGGGACAGGGCTCCCTGGGGCCAACGTCCTGACTTTC. Translation gives CASRGTGLPGANVLTF. The J gene is TRBJ2-6, the V gene TRBV19; 9 nucleotides agree with TRBD1. CDR1 and CDR2 (germline): LNHDA, SQIVND (reference sequence). V lost 6 bases, J lost 2 bases, and 5 bases stayed unmatched. There are 16 residues in the CDR3.

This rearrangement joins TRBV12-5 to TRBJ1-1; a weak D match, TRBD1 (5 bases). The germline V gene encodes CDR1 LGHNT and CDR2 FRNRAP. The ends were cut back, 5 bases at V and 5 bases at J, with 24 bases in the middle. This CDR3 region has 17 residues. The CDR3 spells CASGLGGGGESETEAFF. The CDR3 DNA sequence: TGTGCTAGTGGTCTCGGAGGTGGGGGGGAGAGTGAAACTGAAGCTTTCTTT.

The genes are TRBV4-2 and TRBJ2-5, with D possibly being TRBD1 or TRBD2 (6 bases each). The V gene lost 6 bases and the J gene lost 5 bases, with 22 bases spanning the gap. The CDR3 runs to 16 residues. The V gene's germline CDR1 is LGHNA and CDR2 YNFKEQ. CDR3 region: CASSLRLGGFGETQYF. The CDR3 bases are TGTGCCAGCAGTCTTAGACTAGGGGGTTTTGGGGAGACCCAGTACTTC.

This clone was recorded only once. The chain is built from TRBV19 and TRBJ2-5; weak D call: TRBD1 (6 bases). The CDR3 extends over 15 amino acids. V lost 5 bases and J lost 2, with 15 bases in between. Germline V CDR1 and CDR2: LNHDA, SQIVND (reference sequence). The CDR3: CASSQSNRVQETQYF. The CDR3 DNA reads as TGTGCCAGTAGTCAATCAAACAGGGTTCAAGAGACCCAGTACTTC.

The CDR3 nucleotides read TGTGCCAGCAGTTACAGGGTACTCAATGAGCAGTTCTTC. This encodes CASSYRVLNEQFF. The rearrangement links TRBV27 to TRBJ2-1; the D gene is possibly TRBD1 (6 bases). Germline V gene data show CDR1 as MNHEY and CDR2 as SMNVEV (reference sequence). This CDR3 region has 13 residues. Between the trimmed V and J ends, which lost 4 bases and 6 bases, there was a span of 10 bases.